Listed below are T cell receptor beta chains from one sample, sequenced in a study of somatic mutations in cytotoxic T cells in rheumatoid arthritis. Profiling relied on immunoSEQ multiplex PCR, and the TCRdb table lists in-frame clones only, not all of them. The sample has roughly 13,000 clones, approximately 80% seen once; the top ten hold less than 25%. Sequenced: CD8+ T cells sorted from blood. These receptor sequences come from an adult with rheumatoid arthritis. Both conserved end residues are part of each CDR3. The D gene is left open where the match is weak. For some rows the clone size is stated as once, few or many, or as a class when expanded; others skip it.

>.|TRBV6-4|.|TRBJ1-2
CASSEEGGVYGYTF
TGTGCCAGCAGTGAAGAGGGGGGAGTCTATGGCTACACCTTC
>.|TRBV10-3|.|TRBJ1-2
CAILLTAYGYTF
TGTGCCATCCTGTTGACGGCATATGGCTACACCTTC
>.|TRBV9|TRBD2|TRBJ2-7
CASSVGAGGPYEQYF
TGTGCCAGCAGCGTAGGGGCGGGAGGGCCCTACGAGCAGTACTTC
>.|TRBV5-1|TRBD2|TRBJ2-1
CASSSPWGSSGSPYNEQFF
TGCGCCAGCAGCTCCCCCTGGGGGTCTAGCGGGAGCCCCTACAATGAGCAGTTCTTC
>.|TRBV15|.|TRBJ1-2
CATSREGGHGYTF
TGTGCCACCAGCAGAGAGGGGGGGCATGGCTACACCTTC
>.|TRBV2|.|TRBJ1-5
CASSKTLAGQNNQPQHF
TGTGCCAGCTCGAAGACCCTAGCTGGACAGAACAATCAGCCCCAGCATTTT
>.|TRBV7-9|TRBD1|TRBJ2-4
CASSDRDSPAKNIQYF
TGTGCCAGCAGCGACCGGGACAGCCCCGCCAAAAACATTCAGTACTTC
>.|TRBV19|.|TRBJ1-1
CASVTGLNTEAFF
TGTGCCAGTGTGACAGGATTGAACACTGAAGCTTTCTTT
>.|TRBV19|TRBD1|TRBJ1-2
CASSIIGTANYGYTF
TGTGCCAGTAGTATTATAGGGACAGCTAACTATGGCTACACCTTC
>.|TRBV27|.|TRBJ1-2
CASSLYEGYGYTF
TGTGCCAGCAGTTTATATGAGGGGTATGGCTACACCTTC
>.|TRBV30|TRBD2|TRBJ2-2
CAWSLLAGDFPGELFF
TGTGCCTGGAGTCTGCTAGCGGGAGATTTCCCCGGGGAGCTGTTTTTT
>few|TRBV27|.|TRBJ1-1
CASSLQGGGRNTEAFF
TGTGCCAGCAGCCTTCAAGGTGGGGGGCGGAACACTGAAGCTTTCTTT
>few|TRBV11-2|.|TRBJ2-7
CASSLAHGDSYEQYF
TGTGCCAGCAGCTTAGCACACGGCGATTCCTACGAGCAGTACTTC
>.|TRBV4-2|TRBD2|TRBJ2-2
CASSQETSGGEAGELFF
TGTGCCAGCAGCCAAGAAACTAGCGGGGGGGAGGCCGGGGAGCTGTTTTTT
>few|TRBV9|.|TRBJ1-1
CASSVGENTEAFF
TGTGCCAGCAGCGTAGGGGAGAACACTGAAGCTTTCTTT
>.|TRBV6-6|.|TRBJ2-2
CASRNSLGEKSGELFF
TGTGCCAGCAGGAACTCCCTAGGGGAGAAGTCCGGGGAGCTGTTTTTT